These 8 T cell receptor beta chains originate from one sample sequenced in a study of cytomegalovirus exposure and HLA in healthy donors. PCR primers comprised 60 Vbeta and 13 Jbeta primers. The protocol was immunoSEQ multiplex PCR, while the TCRdb copy is restricted to in-frame clones and leaves out a portion. This table holds fewer than 200,000 clones, 80% found once. The sequencing input was PBMCs. The receptors were gathered from a man aged 25 to 40 in good health and CMV-seronegative.

For the CDR3, the DNA is TGTGCCAGCAGGTCGCCGGGACAGGGAAAGCTGTTTTTT. This sequence encodes CASRSPGQGKLFF. This sequence joins TRBV7-9 and TRBJ1-4; 9 nucleotides agree with TRBD1. Germline-derived CDR1 and CDR2 are SEHNR and FQNEAQ (reference sequence). This CDR3 comprises 13 residues. V lost 6 bases, J lost 14 bases, and 10 bases stayed unmatched. Looking up the rest from reference TRBV7-9 and TRBJ1-4 gives the full variable domain: DTGVSQNPRHKITKRGQNVTFRCDPISEHNRLYWYRQTLGQGPEFLTYFQNEAQLEKSRLLSDRFSAERPKGSFSTLEIQRTEQGDSAMYLCASRSPGQGKLFFGSGTQLSVL.

The chain is built from TRBV5-1 and TRBJ1-5, with 10 nucleotides matching TRBD1. CDR1 is SGHRS and CDR2 is YFSETQ in the germline V gene. The CDR3 covers 18 residues. After removal of 2 bases from V and 4 bases from J, the junction contained 12 bases not matched to a gene. CDR3 in DNA: TGCGCCAGCAGCTTATCCCCTTCCGGGACAGGGGTAAATCAGCCCCAGCATTTT. Protein product: CASSLSPSGTGVNQPQHF.

The CDR3 here is CASRGQGAGTGELFF. Here the CDR3 DNA reads TGTGCCAGCAGGGGACAGGGGGCAGGCACCGGGGAGCTGTTTTTT. The chain has TRBV28 and TRBJ2-2, with TRBD1 identical over 12 bases. With V trimmed by 6 bases and J by 4 bases, 3 bases remained unmatched. The CDR3 has 15 residues. Germline V gives CDR1 MDHEN, CDR2 SYDVKM.

The table lists this clone with a few counts. The chain employs TRBV6-1 and TRBJ1-1, with a weak D call TRBD1 (5 bases). Per the germline V gene, CDR1 is MNHNS and CDR2 is SASEGT. Deletions cut 6 bases from V and 6 bases from J, with 14 bases between. The length of the CDR3 is 13 residues. This CDR3 is CASRGNRNSEAFF. CDR3 DNA: TGTGCCAGCAGGGGGAACAGGAATTCTGAAGCTTTCTTT.

The chain couples TRBV28 to TRBJ2-3, with TRBD2 identical over 10 bases. V shed 5 bases, J shed 7 bases, and the junction held 15 bases outside the gene matches. The CDR3 consists of 17 residues. The germline gives CDR1 MDHEN, CDR2 SYDVKM. CDR3 bases: TGTGCCAGCAGTGAATTCCTAGCGGGAGTTATCTCGTATACGCAGTATTTT. Protein product: CASSEFLAGVISYTQYF.

The CDR3, as DNA: TGTGCCATCAGTGAAAGAGGTGGGGCACGTCCCTCCTACAATGAGCAGTTCTTC. Protein product: CAISERGGARPSYNEQFF. The rearrangement uses TRBV10-3 and TRBJ2-1, with D perhaps matching TRBD1 (5 bases). The V and J ends lost 3 bases and 0 bases respectively, with 18 bases between them. Germline V gene lookup returns CDR1 ENHRY and CDR2 SYGVKD. CDR3 size: 18 residues.

The V and J genes are TRBV10-2 and TRBJ1-5; D gene uncertain. The germline V and J ends were trimmed by 3 bases and 3 bases, with 6 bases remaining between them. This CDR3 is built from 13 residues. The germline gives CDR1 WSHSY, CDR2 SAAADI. For the CDR3, the DNA is TGCGCCAGCAGTGACCGCGTCAATCAGCCCCAGCATTTT. It translates to CASSDRVNQPQHF.

This clone has more than one count but fewer than ten. The chain links TRBV6-6 to TRBJ2-7; 9 bases agree with TRBD1. J was trimmed by 1 base and V by 2 bases; bases with no gene match: 6. Germline V gene data show CDR1 as MNHNY and CDR2 as SVGAGI (reference sequence). The CDR3 totals 16 residues. The CDR3 region has the DNA TGTGCCAGCAGTTACGGACAGGGGTTTACTTCCTACGAGCAGTACTTC. Its translation: CASSYGQGFTSYEQYF.